The next 25 T cell receptor beta chains were all read from a single sample in a study of blood T cell repertoires in COVID-19. Assay used: immunoSEQ multiplex PCR; TCRdb lists only in-frame clones, some missing. Here the sample spans approximately 84,000 clones, over 65% being singletons. Material for sequencing was peripheral blood. These receptors all come from a human donor in a cohort sampled during active COVID-19.

The rearrangement joins TRBV7-8 to TRBJ2-5, with a possible D match to TRBD1 (6 bases). Trimming took off 1 base at V and 14 bases at J, with 17 bases between the two ends. The CDR3 is made up of 13 amino acids. The germline gives CDR1 SGHVS, CDR2 FQNEAQ. The CDR3: CASSLVQGRLYYF. In DNA, the CDR3 is TGTGCCAGCAGCTTAGTTCAGGGGCGATTGTACTACTTC.

V is TRBV7-2 and J is TRBJ1-6; 9 bases are shared with TRBD1. V shed 1 base, J shed 0 bases, and the junction held 4 bases outside the gene matches. Per germline, CDR1 SGHTA and CDR2 FQGNSA. The CDR3 consists of 18 residues. This CDR3 is CASSLVGTGSSYNSPLHF. The CDR3 DNA follows: TGTGCCAGCAGCTTAGTGGGGACAGGGAGCTCCTATAATTCACCCCTCCACTTT.

This clone has just one count. The gene calls are TRBV7-2 and TRBJ1-1; possible D gene TRBD1, 6 bases. Between the trimmed V and J ends, which lost 6 bases and 1 base, there was a span of 12 bases. This CDR3 has 14 residues. Germline V gene sequence: CDR1 SGHTA, CDR2 FQGNSA. The CDR3 nucleotides read TGTGCCAGCAGAGGACAGACTACGAACACTGAAGCTTTCTTT. Its translation is CASRGQTTNTEAFF.

V usage is TRBV11-2 and J usage is TRBJ2-7; TRBD2 matches 10 bases. The CDR3 is 18 amino acids. V was clipped by 0 bases and J by 3 bases; unmatched bases: 11. The germline gives CDR1 SGHAT, CDR2 FQNNGV. CDR3 in DNA: TGTGCCAGCAGCTTAGACACGCGGACTAGCGGTATCAACTACGAGCAGTACTTC. It encodes CASSLDTRTSGINYEQYF.

J is TRBJ2-3 and V is TRBV7-9; TRBD1 agrees at 7 bases. V dropped 8 bases and J dropped 2; count of bases not matched to a gene: 4. The CDR3 contains 13 residues. From germline, CDR1 is SEHNR and CDR2 FQNEAQ (reference sequence). In DNA, the CDR3 is TGTGCCAGCGACCAGGGGGTCACAGATACGCAGTATTTT. Its protein product is CASDQGVTDTQYF.

V gene TRBV4-2 combines with J gene TRBJ2-5; D gene ambiguous. V was pared by 1 base and J by 1 base, with 10 bases between. The germline gives CDR1 LGHNA, CDR2 YNFKEQ. The CDR3 totals 15 residues. CDR3 protein: CASSQAALSQETQYF. The CDR3 bases are TGTGCCAGCAGCCAAGCGGCACTAAGCCAAGAGACCCAGTACTTC.

The rearrangement joins TRBV5-1 to TRBJ2-5; 8 bases are a match to TRBD2. This CDR3 spans 16 amino acids. Trimming at V came to 0 bases and at J to 3 bases, leaving 7 bases not matched to a gene. CDR1 SGHRS and CDR2 YFSETQ come from the germline V gene. CDR3 region: CASSLARGAVEETQYF. CDR3 coding DNA: TGCGCCAGCAGCTTGGCGCGGGGGGCGGTGGAAGAGACCCAGTACTTC.

The gene calls are TRBV5-8 and TRBJ2-7, with D hard to call. This CDR3 has 13 amino acids. With 4 bases removed from V and 3 bases from J, the gap between germline ends came to 11 bases. Germline V lookup: CDR1 SGHTS, CDR2 YDEGEE. Here the CDR3 reads CASSRNPGYEQYF. The CDR3 DNA sequence: TGTGCCAGCAGCCGGAATCCGGGCTACGAGCAGTACTTC.

The V gene is TRBV6-6, the J gene TRBJ2-1, with TRBD1 matching over 8 bases. The V and J ends lost 5 bases and 9 bases, in that order; junction bases with no gene match: 3. CDR1 is MNHNY, CDR2 SVGAGI, per germline (reference sequence). The CDR3 sequence is 12 residues long. The CDR3 loop reads CASSPGGSEQFF. CDR3 DNA: TGTGCCAGCAGTCCAGGGGGCAGTGAGCAGTTCTTC.

The gene calls are TRBV6-5 and TRBJ1-5; D ambiguous. V was pared by 8 bases and J by 0 bases, with 11 bases between. The CDR3 spans 14 residues. CDR1 is MNHEY and CDR2 is SVGAGI in the germline V gene. CDR3 bases: TGTGCCAGCGACCGGGTAAATAGCAATCAGCCCCAGCATTTT. The encoded protein is CASDRVNSNQPQHF.

The chain couples TRBV19 to TRBJ2-7; 9 nucleotides agree with TRBD1. Germline CDR1 reads LNHDA; CDR2 reads SQIVND (reference sequence). V trimming: 4 bases; J trimming: 3 bases; junction bases outside the gene matches: 10. The CDR3 is made up of 16 amino acids. Here the CDR3 reads CASSTSSGTGYYEQYF. The CDR3, as DNA: TGTGCCAGTAGTACGTCGTCCGGGACAGGGTACTACGAGCAGTACTTC.

Only one count was recorded for this clone. The gene calls are TRBV5-1 and TRBJ2-7; TRBD1 aligns across 7 bases. Trimming at V came to 2 bases and at J to 3 bases, leaving 5 bases not matched to a gene. CDR1 is SGHRS, CDR2 YFSETQ, per germline. The CDR3 totals 14 residues. Written as DNA, the CDR3 is TGCGCCAGCAGCTTAGACAGGGCAGACTACGAGCAGTACTTC. Encoded protein: CASSLDRADYEQYF.

The chain carries TRBV2 and TRBJ1-2; the match to TRBD1 covers 7 bases. Germline CDR1 reads SNHLY; CDR2 reads FYNNEI. With 5 bases clipped from V and 8 bases from J, the junction kept 8 bases outside the gene matches. The CDR3 sequence is 13 residues long. CDR3 coding DNA: TGTGCCAGCAGTTACGCAGGGGGTCAAGGCTACACCTTC. Its protein is CASSYAGGQGYTF.

The count of this clone is one. The chain uses TRBV30 and TRBJ1-1; 7 nucleotides match TRBD1. This CDR3 has 16 amino acids. Per the germline V gene, CDR1 is GTSNPN and CDR2 is SVGIG (reference sequence). V shed 0 bases and J 0 bases; nucleotides not matched to a gene: 7. CDR3 sequence (DNA): TGTGCCTGGAGTGTGGGCAGGGGGAGGATGAACACTGAAGCTTTCTTT. As protein: CAWSVGRGRMNTEAFF.

This sequence joins TRBV18 and TRBJ2-5; D is possibly TRBD1 (6 bases). The germline V gene encodes CDR1 KGHSH and CDR2 LQKENI. The CDR3 is made up of 14 amino acids. The V end lost 3 bases, the J end lost 5 bases, and 13 bases lay between the germline ends. The chain's CDR3 is CASSPLQGWETQYF. In DNA, the CDR3 is TGTGCCAGCTCACCCTTACAGGGTTGGGAGACCCAGTACTTC.

This chain links TRBV30 with TRBJ1-5; tentatively, D is TRBD1 (6 bases). V lost 2 bases, J lost 4 bases, and 18 bases lay in between. The germline V gene encodes CDR1 GTSNPN and CDR2 SVGIG (reference sequence). The CDR3 is made up of 16 amino acids. CDR3 protein: CAWSRFGQNSNQPQHF. The CDR3 DNA sequence: TGTGCCTGGAGTAGGTTCGGACAGAACTCGAATCAGCCCCAGCATTTT.

The chain joins TRBV5-1 to TRBJ2-6; D perhaps matches TRBD1 (5 bases). The germline gives CDR1 SGHRS, CDR2 YFSETQ. Trimming shortened V by 4 bases and J by 1 base, and 12 bases separated the two germline ends. This CDR3 spans 16 amino acids. The CDR3 here is CASSIIKGSGANVLTF. CDR3 in DNA: TGCGCCAGCAGCATAATAAAGGGGTCTGGGGCCAACGTCCTGACTTTC.

V is TRBV9 and J is TRBJ2-1; no clear D. This CDR3 spans 13 amino acids. Trimming removed 0 bases from V and 8 bases from J, with 9 bases in between. Germline assignment: CDR1 SGDLS and CDR2 YYNGEE. DNA of the CDR3: TGTGCCAGCAGCGTAGAAGTCGCAGATGAGCAGTTCTTC. Protein: CASSVEVADEQFF.

The count of this clone is one. This CDR3 is CASTAGGTSEKLFF. The CDR3 DNA sequence: TGTGCCAGTACCGCGGGGGGGACGAGTGAAAAACTGTTTTTT. V and J are TRBV19 and TRBJ1-4; maybe TRBD1 (5 bases). The CDR3 sequence is 14 residues long. Germline CDR1 reads LNHDA; CDR2 reads SQIVND (reference sequence). V was trimmed by 7 bases and J by 7 bases, leaving 16 bases between them.

V and J are TRBV19 and TRBJ1-2; 9 bases map to TRBD1. CDR3 size: 14 residues. CDR1 is LNHDA and CDR2 is SQIVND in the germline V gene (reference sequence). V lost 5 bases and J lost 13; bases outside the gene matches: 14. CDR3 in DNA: TGTGCCAGTAGTGGACTAGGACAGGGGACGACTAGCACCTTC. Residues: CASSGLGQGTTSTF.

This rearrangement joins TRBV27 to TRBJ2-5; 9 positions match TRBD1. Trimming took 5 bases from V and 1 from J; bases not matched to a gene: 5. The germline gives CDR1 MNHEY, CDR2 SMNVEV (reference sequence). This CDR3 is 15 amino acids long. CDR3 region: CASSGGQGLQETQYF. The CDR3, as DNA: TGTGCCAGCAGTGGGGGACAGGGCCTCCAAGAGACCCAGTACTTC.

This chain uses TRBV6-6 with TRBJ2-5; D possibly corresponds to TRBD2 (5 bases). The germline V gene encodes CDR1 MNHNY and CDR2 SVGAGI (reference sequence). This CDR3 has 15 amino acids. Trimming removed 6 bases at V and 5 bases at J, with 19 bases between. CDR3 nucleotide sequence: TGTGCCAGCAGCCTTCGGGTCGGGGTGGGTGAGACCCAGTACTTC. Translation gives CASSLRVGVGETQYF.

This clone was seen once. V and J are TRBV19 and TRBJ2-7; a weak D match, TRBD2 (5 bases). The CDR3 contains 14 residues. The V end was cut by 7 bases, the J end by 0 bases, with 13 bases between. Germline values: CDR1 LNHDA, CDR2 SQIVND (reference sequence). The CDR3 sequence: CASTPTRASYEQYF. The CDR3 coding sequence is TGTGCCAGTACCCCTACGAGGGCCTCCTACGAGCAGTACTTC. Complete variable domain (other parts from reference TRBV19 and TRBJ2-7): DGGITQSPKYLFRKEGQNVTLSCEQNLNHDAMYWYRQDPGQGLRLIYYSQIVNDFQKGDIAEGYSVSREKKESFPLTVTSAQKNPTAFYLCASTPTRASYEQYFGPGTRLTVT.

The CDR3 region is CATSDPGTGRNEAFF. The CDR3 nucleotides are TGTGCCACCAGTGATCCCGGGACAGGGAGGAATGAAGCTTTCTTT. The rearrangement uses TRBV24-1 and TRBJ1-1; 9 nucleotides match TRBD1. V lost 3 bases and J lost 7; bases outside the gene matches: 8. This CDR3 contains 15 residues. CDR1 is KGHDR and CDR2 is SFDVKD in the germline V gene.

The chain joins TRBV5-1 to TRBJ1-4; 11 bases align to TRBD1. Germline V CDR1 and CDR2: SGHRS, YFSETQ. The length of the CDR3 is 16 residues. V shed 2 bases, J shed 3 bases, and the junction held 3 bases outside the gene matches. CDR3 amino acids: CASSFGQGAANEKLFF. CDR3 nucleotide sequence: TGCGCCAGCAGCTTTGGACAGGGGGCTGCTAATGAAAAACTGTTTTTT.